This paragraph reports one TCR beta chain. In the authors' methods: Amplification of reference gene primers provided the estimated nucleated cell counts. Sequenced by immunoSEQ multiplex PCR; TCRdb stores in-frame clones only, minus some. V and J calls and clone size follow that table, whereas D and trimming were derived from the DNA. The table includes 87,000 or so clones, over 70% detected once. Germline CDR1 LGHNT, CDR2 FRNRAP. V gave up 2 bases and J gave up 1 base, with 5 bases separating them. This CDR3 contains 13 residues. The entry originates in a study of blood T cell repertoires in COVID-19. Overall study: The United States, Italy and Spain were the sources of the acute and convalescent COVID-19 samples. Sources were T cells, B-cell-depleted T cells, or PBMCs; the material itself was cDNA or gDNA.

Specimen: peripheral blood. The sequence was obtained from a man of 80 years or more with acute or convalescent COVID-19. The rearrangement joins TRBV12-5 to TRBJ1-1; D unclear. Here the CDR3 DNA reads TGTGCTAGTGGTTTGAAACAGAACACTGAAGCTTTCTTT. This gives the protein CASGLKQNTEAFF.